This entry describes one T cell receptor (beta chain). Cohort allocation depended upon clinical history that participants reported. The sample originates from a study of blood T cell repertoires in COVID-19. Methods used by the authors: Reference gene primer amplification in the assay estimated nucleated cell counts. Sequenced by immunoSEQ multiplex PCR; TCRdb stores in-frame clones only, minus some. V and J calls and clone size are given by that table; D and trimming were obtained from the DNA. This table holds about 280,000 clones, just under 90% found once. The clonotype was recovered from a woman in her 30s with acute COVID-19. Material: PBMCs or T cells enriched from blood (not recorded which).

The chain's CDR3 is CASGGQGGTEAFF. The CDR3 DNA sequence: TGTGCTAGTGGAGGACAGGGGGGAACTGAAGCTTTCTTT. The J gene is TRBJ1-1, the V gene TRBV12-5, with 10 bases lining up with TRBD1. V was clipped by 6 bases and J by 5 bases; unmatched bases: 3. The CDR3 covers 13 residues. Germline-derived CDR1 and CDR2 are LGHNT and FRNRAP.